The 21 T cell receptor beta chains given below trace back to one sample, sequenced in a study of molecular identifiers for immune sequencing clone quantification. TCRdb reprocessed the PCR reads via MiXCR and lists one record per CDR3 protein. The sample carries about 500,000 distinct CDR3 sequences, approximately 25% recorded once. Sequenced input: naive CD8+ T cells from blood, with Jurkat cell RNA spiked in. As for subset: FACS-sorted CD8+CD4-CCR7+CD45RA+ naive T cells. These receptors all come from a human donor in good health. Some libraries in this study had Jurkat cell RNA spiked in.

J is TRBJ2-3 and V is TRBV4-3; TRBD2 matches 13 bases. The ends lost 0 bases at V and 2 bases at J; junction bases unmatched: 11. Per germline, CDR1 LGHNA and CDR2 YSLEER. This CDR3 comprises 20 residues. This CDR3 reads CASSQEQTSGRAWVTDTQYF. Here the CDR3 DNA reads TGCGCCAGCAGCCAAGAGCAAACTAGCGGGAGGGCCTGGGTCACAGATACGCAGTATTTT.

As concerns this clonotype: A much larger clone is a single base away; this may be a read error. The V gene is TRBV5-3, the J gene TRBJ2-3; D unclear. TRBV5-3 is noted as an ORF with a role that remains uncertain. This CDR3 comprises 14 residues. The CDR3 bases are TGTGCCAGCACGAACATAGAGAGCACAGATACGGAGTATTTT. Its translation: CASTNIESTDTEYF.

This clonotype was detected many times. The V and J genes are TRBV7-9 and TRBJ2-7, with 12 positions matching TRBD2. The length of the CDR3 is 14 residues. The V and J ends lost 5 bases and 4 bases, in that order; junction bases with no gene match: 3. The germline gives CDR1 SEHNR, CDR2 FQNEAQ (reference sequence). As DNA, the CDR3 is TGTGCCAGCAGCGCTAGCGGGGGGGCGTACGAGCAGTACTTC. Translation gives CASSASGGAYEQYF.

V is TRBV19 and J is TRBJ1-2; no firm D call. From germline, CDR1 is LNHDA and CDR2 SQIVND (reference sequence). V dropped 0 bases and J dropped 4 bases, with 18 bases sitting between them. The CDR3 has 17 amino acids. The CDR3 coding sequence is TGTGCCAGTAGTATAGATCAGTTTTCAACAGATTTCTATGGCTACACCTTC. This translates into CASSIDQFSTDFYGYTF.

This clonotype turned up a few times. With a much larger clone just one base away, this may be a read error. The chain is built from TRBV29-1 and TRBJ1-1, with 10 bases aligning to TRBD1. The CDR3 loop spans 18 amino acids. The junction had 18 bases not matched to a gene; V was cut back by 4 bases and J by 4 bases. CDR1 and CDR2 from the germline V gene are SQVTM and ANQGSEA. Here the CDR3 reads CSVGESVGTGAKGTEAFF. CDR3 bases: TGCAGCGTTGGAGAAAGTGTCGGGACAGGGGCTAAGGGCACTGAAGCTTTCTTT.

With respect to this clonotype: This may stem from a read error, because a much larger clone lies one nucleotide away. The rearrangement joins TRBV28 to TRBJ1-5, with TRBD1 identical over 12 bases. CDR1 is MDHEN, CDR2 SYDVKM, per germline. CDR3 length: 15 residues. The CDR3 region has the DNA TGTGCCAGCTCTCCGGGACAGGGGGCTGGACAGCCCCAGCAATTT. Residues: CASSPGQGAGQPQQF.

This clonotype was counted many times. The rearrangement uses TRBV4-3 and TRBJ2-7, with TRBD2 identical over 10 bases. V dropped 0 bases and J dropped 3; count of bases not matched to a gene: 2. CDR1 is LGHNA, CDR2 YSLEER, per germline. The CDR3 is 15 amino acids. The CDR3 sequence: CASSQDRTSGYEQYF. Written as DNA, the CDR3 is TGCGCCAGCAGCCAAGATCGGACTAGCGGCTACGAGCAGTACTTC.

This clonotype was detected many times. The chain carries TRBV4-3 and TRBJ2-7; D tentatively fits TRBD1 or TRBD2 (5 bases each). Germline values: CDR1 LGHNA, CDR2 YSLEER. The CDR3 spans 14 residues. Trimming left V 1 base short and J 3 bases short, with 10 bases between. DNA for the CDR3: TGCGCCAGCAGCCAAGTGCTGGGGGTCTACGAGCAGTACTTC. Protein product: CASSQVLGVYEQYF.

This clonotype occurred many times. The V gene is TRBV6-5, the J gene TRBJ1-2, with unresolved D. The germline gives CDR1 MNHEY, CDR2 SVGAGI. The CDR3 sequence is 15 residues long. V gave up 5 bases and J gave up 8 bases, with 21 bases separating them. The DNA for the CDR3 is TGTGCCAGCAGTCCGTCTACCGGGGTCTCCCAAGGCTACACCTTC. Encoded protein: CASSPSTGVSQGYTF.

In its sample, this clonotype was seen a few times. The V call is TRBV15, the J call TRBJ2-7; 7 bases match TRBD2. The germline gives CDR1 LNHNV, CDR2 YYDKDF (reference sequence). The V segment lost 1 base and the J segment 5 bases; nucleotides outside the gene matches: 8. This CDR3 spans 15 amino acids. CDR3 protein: CATSRGTGGGHEQYF. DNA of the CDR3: TGTGCCACCAGCAGAGGTACGGGAGGTGGCCACGAGCAGTACTTC. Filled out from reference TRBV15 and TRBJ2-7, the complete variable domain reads DAMVIQNPRYQVTQFGKPVTLSCSQTLNHNVMYWYQQKSSQAPKLLFHYYDKDFNNEADTPDNFQSRRPNTSFCFLDIRSPGLGDTAMYLCATSRGTGGGHEQYFGPGTRLTVT.

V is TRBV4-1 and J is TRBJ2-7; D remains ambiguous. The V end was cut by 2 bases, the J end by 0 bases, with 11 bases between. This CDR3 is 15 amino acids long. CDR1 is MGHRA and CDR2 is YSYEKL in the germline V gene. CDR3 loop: CASSQTPVNSYEQYF. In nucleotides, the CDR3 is TGCGCCAGCAGCCAAACGCCAGTGAACTCCTACGAGCAGTACTTC.

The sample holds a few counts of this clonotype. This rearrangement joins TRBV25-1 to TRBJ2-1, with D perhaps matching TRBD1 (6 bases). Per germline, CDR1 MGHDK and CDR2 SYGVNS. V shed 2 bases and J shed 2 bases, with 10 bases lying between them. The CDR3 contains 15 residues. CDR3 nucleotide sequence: TGTGCCAGCAGTGAACAGGACAGTACCTACAATGAGCAGTTCTTC. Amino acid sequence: CASSEQDSTYNEQFF.

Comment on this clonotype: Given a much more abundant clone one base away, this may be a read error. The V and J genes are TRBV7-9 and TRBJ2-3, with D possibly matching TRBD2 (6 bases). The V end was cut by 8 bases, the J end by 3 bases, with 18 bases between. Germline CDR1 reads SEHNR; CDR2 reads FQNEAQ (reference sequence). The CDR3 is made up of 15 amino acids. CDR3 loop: CASGLGGVGTDTQYF. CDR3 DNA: TGTGCCAGCGGCCTTGGAGGGGTTGGGACAGATACGCAGTATTTT. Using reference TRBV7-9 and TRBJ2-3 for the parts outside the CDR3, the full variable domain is DTGVSQNPRHKITKRGQNVTFRCDPISEHNRLYWYRQTLGQGPEFLTYFQNEAQLEKSRLLSDRFSAERPKGSFSTLEIQRTEQGDSAMYLCASGLGGVGTDTQYFGPGTRLTVL.

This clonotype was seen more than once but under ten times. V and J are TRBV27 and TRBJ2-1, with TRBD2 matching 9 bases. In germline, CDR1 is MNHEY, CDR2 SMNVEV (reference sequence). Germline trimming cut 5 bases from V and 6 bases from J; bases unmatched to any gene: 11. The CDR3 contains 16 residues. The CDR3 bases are TGTGCCAGCAGTCGAATAGCGGGAGTCATGTCCAATGAGCAGTTCTTC. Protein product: CASSRIAGVMSNEQFF.

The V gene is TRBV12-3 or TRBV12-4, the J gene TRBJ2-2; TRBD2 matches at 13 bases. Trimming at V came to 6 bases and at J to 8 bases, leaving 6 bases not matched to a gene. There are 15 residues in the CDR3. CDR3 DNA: TGTGCCAGCAGCAGAACTAGCGGGGGGGCTGGGGAGCTGTTTTTT. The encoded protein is CASSRTSGGAGELFF.

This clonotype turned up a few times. CDR3 coding DNA: TGCAGTGCTAGGTTGGACAGGGATATTGAGACCCAGTACTTC. As protein: CSARLDRDIETQYF. The chain links TRBV20-1 to TRBJ2-5, with 8 positions matching TRBD1. After removal of 3 bases from V and 5 bases from J, the junction contained 8 bases not matched to a gene. The CDR3 sequence is 14 residues long. Germline-derived CDR1 and CDR2 are DFQATT and SNEGSKA (reference sequence).

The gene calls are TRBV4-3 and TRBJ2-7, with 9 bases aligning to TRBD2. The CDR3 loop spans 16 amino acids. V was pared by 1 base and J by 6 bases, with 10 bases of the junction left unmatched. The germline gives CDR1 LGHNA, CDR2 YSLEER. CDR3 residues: CASSQAPAGGGGEQYF. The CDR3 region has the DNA TGCGCCAGCAGCCAAGCCCCCGCCGGCGGGGGGGGCGAGCAGTACTTC.

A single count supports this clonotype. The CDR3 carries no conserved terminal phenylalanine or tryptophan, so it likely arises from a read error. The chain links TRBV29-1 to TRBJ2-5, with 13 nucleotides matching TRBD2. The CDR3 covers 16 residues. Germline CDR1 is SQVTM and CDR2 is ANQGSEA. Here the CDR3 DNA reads TGCTGCGTTGCCGGAGGACTAGCGGGAGCTTCAGAGACCCAGTACCTC. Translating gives CCVAGGLAGASETQYL.

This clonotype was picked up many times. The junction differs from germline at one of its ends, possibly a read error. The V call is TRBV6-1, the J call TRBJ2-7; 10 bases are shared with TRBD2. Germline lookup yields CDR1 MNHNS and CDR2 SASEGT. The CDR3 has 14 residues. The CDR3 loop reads CASRKTSGSSEQYF. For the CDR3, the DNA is TGTGCCAGCAGAAAGACTAGCGGGTCCTCCGAGCAGTACTTC.

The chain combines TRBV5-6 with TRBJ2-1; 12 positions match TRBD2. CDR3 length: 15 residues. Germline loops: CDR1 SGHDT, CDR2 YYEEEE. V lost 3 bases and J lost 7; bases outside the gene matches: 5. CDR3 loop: CASSSGLAGKNEQFF. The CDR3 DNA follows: TGTGCCAGCAGCTCAGGACTAGCGGGAAAGAATGAGCAGTTCTTC.

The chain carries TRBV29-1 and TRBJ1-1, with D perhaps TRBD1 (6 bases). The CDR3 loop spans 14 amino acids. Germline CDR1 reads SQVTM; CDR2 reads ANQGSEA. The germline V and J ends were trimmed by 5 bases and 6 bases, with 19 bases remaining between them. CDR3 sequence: CSVTGSSRGPEAFF. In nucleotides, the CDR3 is TGCAGCGTTACGGGATCCTCCAGGGGACCTGAAGCTTTCTTT.